These T cell receptor beta chains were read from a single sample in a study of blood T cell repertoires in COVID-19. Libraries were prepared by immunoSEQ multiplex PCR; TCRdb keeps only in-frame clonotypes and omits some of them. The sample holds some 200,000 clones, roughly four fifths seen once. Sequenced: peripheral blood. The receptors stem from an elderly woman with COVID-19, enrolled during active disease. CDR3s include the opening cysteine and the closing phenylalanine or tryptophan. D genes are given only for firm matches. Clone size appears in some rows only: once, few, many, or a class for an expanded clone.

d_gene,abundance,j_gene,v_gene,CDR3nt,CDR3aa
NA,NA,TRBJ2-5,TRBV25-1,TGTGCCAGCAGTGAATTGGGGGGTCGGGAGACCCAGTACTTC,CASSELGGRETQYF
TRBD2,NA,TRBJ2-3,TRBV7-3,TGTGCCAGCAGGTCAGGCCGGGGGGGCGCGGATACGCAGTATTTT,CASRSGRGGADTQYF
TRBD1,NA,TRBJ1-2,TRBV3-1/TRBV3-2,TGTGCCAGCAGCCAATCCGGGACAGCCTATGGCTACACCTTC,CASSQSGTAYGYTF
NA,NA,TRBJ2-1,TRBV3-1/TRBV3-2,TGTGCCAGCAGCCAAGTTGGTAGTTTGAGCTCCTACAATGAGCAGTTCTTC,CASSQVGSLSSYNEQFF
NA,NA,TRBJ1-3,TRBV9,TGTGCCAGCAGCGTAGCAGTGACCGCCAGTGGAGGGTCGGGAAACACCATATATTTT,CASSVAVTASGGSGNTIYF
NA,NA,TRBJ2-1,TRBV7-9,TGTGCCAGCAGCTTTTCGTGGGGGCCCAATGAGCAGTTCTTC,CASSFSWGPNEQFF
TRBD2,once,TRBJ2-7,TRBV14,TGTGCCAGCAGCCAGGGAGCGGGGGGCCTTCGAGGGGAGCAGTACTTC,CASSQGAGGLRGEQYF
TRBD1,NA,TRBJ2-5,TRBV5-1,TGCGCCAGCAGCAGCAGGGGGCGCGAAGAGACCCAGTACTTC,CASSSRGREETQYF
NA,NA,TRBJ2-3,TRBV19,TGTGCCAGTAGTATAACTAGTATACAAGATACGCAGTATTTT,CASSITSIQDTQYF
NA,NA,TRBJ1-6,TRBV28,TGTGCCAGCGGGCTCTCTTATAATTCACCCCTCCACTTT,CASGLSYNSPLHF
NA,few,TRBJ2-7,TRBV7-9,TGTGCCAGCAGCTTCGACCTTCTCTCGGGCGAGCAGTACTTC,CASSFDLLSGEQYF
TRBD1,NA,TRBJ1-3,TRBV5-1,TGCGCCAGCAGCCCGGTACCGCCAGGGACAGGGAAGAGCACCATATATTTT,CASSPVPPGTGKSTIYF
TRBD2,NA,TRBJ2-2,TRBV6-7,TGTGCCATGCAGTTGGGACTAGCGGCACGCGAACACCGGGGAGCTGTTTTT,CAMQLGLAAREHRGAVF
NA,NA,TRBJ2-5,TRBV9,TGTGCCAGCAGCTCCGTGTTGGGCGAGACCCAGTACTTC,CASSSVLGETQYF
TRBD1,few,TRBJ1-4,TRBV19,TGTGCCAGTAGTATACGCCCGGGACAGGGTGGTGAAAAACTGTTTTTT,CASSIRPGQGGEKLFF
TRBD1,NA,TRBJ2-7,TRBV7-3,TGTGCCAGCAGCTTAGGGGGGACAGGGCACGAGCAGTACTTC,CASSLGGTGHEQYF
NA,once,TRBJ2-4,TRBV12-3/TRBV12-4,TGTGCCAGCAGCTACAGGGGGGGAAACATTCAGTACTTC,CASSYRGGNIQYF
NA,NA,TRBJ2-3,TRBV4-1,TGCGCCAGCAGCCAAGGATCTGCGTGGACAGATACGCAGTATTTT,CASSQGSAWTDTQYF
NA,NA,TRBJ2-3,TRBV18,TGTGCCACCACCAGGTTGGGCAGCACAGATACGCAGTATTTT,CATTRLGSTDTQYF
TRBD1,once,TRBJ2-7,TRBV5-1,TGCGCCAGCAGCACTTGGGGGACAGTTGACGGGCAGTACTTC,CASSTWGTVDGQYF
TRBD2,NA,TRBJ2-1,TRBV6-1,TGTGCCAGCAGTGGAGCTAGCGGGGGAGATGAGCAGTTCTTC,CASSGASGGDEQFF
TRBD1,NA,TRBJ1-4,TRBV5-1,TGCGCCAGCAGCGCTGACAGGGGTGAAAAACTGTTTTTT,CASSADRGEKLFF
TRBD1,NA,TRBJ1-2,TRBV5-6,TGTGCCAGCAGCTTGGGGACAGGCTCCCAAAACTATGGCTACACCTTC,CASSLGTGSQNYGYTF
NA,NA,TRBJ2-7,TRBV5-1,TGCGCCAGCAGCCCCTCGGACAGAAACGAGCAGTACTTC,CASSPSDRNEQYF